The 13 T cell receptor beta chains presented below share a single source sample, sequenced in a study of T cell repertoires in cytomegalovirus infection. TCRdb re-derived calls from the reads in MiXCR, one entry per CDR3 protein. The table records about 740,000 distinct CDR3 sequences, 35% of them present only once. What was sequenced was PBMCs. The origin of the receptors is a human donor in good health (CMV status not recorded). Some clones in this sample may be carry-over from other donors' samples.

This clonotype was counted only a few times. The V and J genes are TRBV6-6 and TRBJ2-1; TRBD2 matches 12 bases. Losses at the gene ends were 10 bases for V and 3 bases for J; bases not matched to a gene: 16. Germline V gene sequence: CDR1 MNHNY, CDR2 SVGAGI (reference sequence). The CDR3 loop spans 18 amino acids. CDR3 protein: CATSPFASGGAGYNEQFF. CDR3 nucleotide sequence: TGTGCCACCAGCCCGTTCGCTAGCGGGGGGGCGGGCTACAATGAGCAGTTCTTC.

The chain employs TRBV7-2 and TRBJ2-1, with D unclear. Trimming stripped 4 bases from V and 9 bases from J, with 13 bases between. CDR3 size: 13 residues. CDR1 SGHTA and CDR2 FQGNSA come from the germline V gene. DNA for the CDR3: TGTGCCAGCAGCTACGGAGTTTTTGGTGAGCAGTTCTTC. It yields the protein CASSYGVFGEQFF.

This clonotype occurred a few times. V usage is TRBV7-7 and J usage is TRBJ2-5, with a weak D call TRBD2 (5 bases). The CDR3 is made up of 13 amino acids. CDR1 SSHAT and CDR2 FNYEAQ come from the germline V gene (reference sequence). The CDR3 sequence is CASAGPGAQTQYF. DNA of the CDR3: TGTGCTAGCGCAGGTCCAGGCGCTCAGACCCAGTACTTC.

The chain carries TRBV24-1 and TRBJ1-1; D is perhaps TRBD1 (6 bases). V gave up 4 bases and J gave up 10 bases, with 15 bases separating them. CDR3 length: 13 amino acids. Germline-derived CDR1 and CDR2 are KGHDR and SFDVKD. The CDR3 loop is CATSDLDSRGAFF. The CDR3 bases are TGTGCCACCAGTGACCTGGACAGCCGTGGAGCTTTCTTT.

The rearrangement joins TRBV20-1 to TRBJ1-6, with 7 nucleotides matching TRBD1. Germline lookup yields CDR1 DFQATT and CDR2 SNEGSKA (reference sequence). Losses at the gene ends were 3 bases for V and 0 bases for J; bases not matched to a gene: 17. The CDR3 runs to 20 residues. The CDR3 reads CSARGVTGPGTSSYNSPLHF. The DNA for the CDR3 is TGCAGTGCTAGGGGTGTGACAGGGCCCGGCACTAGCTCCTATAATTCACCCCTCCACTTT.

The chain joins TRBV7-2 to TRBJ2-5, with D perhaps matching TRBD1 (5 bases). The V gene's germline CDR1 is SGHTA and CDR2 FQGNSA. The CDR3 consists of 15 residues. Trimming shortened V by 1 base and J by 1 base, and 10 bases separated the two germline ends. CDR3 nucleotides: TGTGCCAGCAGCTTAGATACGACAGTCCAAGAGACCCAGTACTTC. Protein: CASSLDTTVQETQYF.

This clonotype was observed a handful of times. The chain has TRBV7-8 and TRBJ2-7; 8 nucleotides match TRBD2. From germline, CDR1 is SGHVS and CDR2 FQNEAQ. This CDR3 is 14 amino acids long. Losses at the gene ends were 5 bases for V and 6 bases for J; bases not matched to a gene: 9. The CDR3 coding sequence is TGTGCCAGCAGCCCCCCGGGGGGGGTGGGCGAGCAGTACTTC. Translating gives CASSPPGGVGEQYF.

The chain employs TRBV10-3 and TRBJ1-5; D is unclear. V gave up 0 bases and J gave up 7 bases, with 4 bases separating them. The CDR3 runs to 12 residues. The germline V gene has CDR1 ENHRY and CDR2 SYGVKD. The chain's CDR3 is CAISESWQPQHF. The CDR3 region has the DNA TGTGCCATCAGTGAGTCGTGGCAGCCCCAGCATTTT.

Only a few counts were recorded for this clonotype. The chain uses TRBV12-3 or TRBV12-4 and TRBJ2-2; D remains ambiguous. V was cut by 7 bases and J by 1 base, with 4 bases left in between. The CDR3 is made up of 12 amino acids. The CDR3: CASNMNTGELFF. CDR3 sequence (DNA): TGTGCCAGCAACATGAACACCGGGGAGCTGTTTTTT.

The chain links TRBV7-2 to TRBJ2-2; D not certain. Trimming pared 2 bases from V and 3 bases from J, leaving 7 bases between. The germline V gene encodes CDR1 SGHTA and CDR2 FQGNSA. The CDR3 is 14 amino acids. Here the CDR3 reads CASSLNRYTGELFF. The CDR3 DNA is TGTGCCAGCAGCTTAAATAGATACACCGGGGAGCTGTTTTTT. The full variable domain, rest sourced from reference TRBV7-2 and TRBJ2-2, is GAGVSQSPSNKVTEKGKDVELRCDPISGHTALYWYRQSLGQGLEFLIYFQGNSAPDKSGLPSDRFSAERTGGSVSTLTIQRTQQEDSAVYLCASSLNRYTGELFFGEGSRLTVL.

This chain joins TRBV6-9 and TRBJ2-1, with 14 bases fitting TRBD2. Germline-derived CDR1 and CDR2 are MNHGY and SVAAGI. Losses at the gene ends were 10 bases for V and 4 bases for J; bases not matched to a gene: 12. The CDR3 has 17 residues. The chain's CDR3 is CAKGTGTSGGLYNEQFF. CDR3 in DNA: TGTGCCAAGGGGACGGGGACTAGCGGGGGACTTTACAATGAGCAGTTCTTC.

This clonotype was detected only a few times. This chain connects TRBV7-2 to TRBJ2-7, with D maybe TRBD1 (6 bases). Trimming left V 4 bases short and J 0 bases short, with 13 bases between. The CDR3 sequence is 15 residues long. Germline V gives CDR1 SGHTA, CDR2 FQGNSA. The CDR3 coding sequence is TGTGCCAGCAGCTACCGACAGGACCGCTCCTACGAGCAGTACTTC. It is translated as CASSYRQDRSYEQYF.

Note on this clonotype: This may arise from a read error, as a much more abundant clone is one base away. The chain carries TRBV7-8 and TRBJ2-1; 7 nucleotides align to TRBD2. This CDR3 comprises 15 residues. CDR1 is SGHVS and CDR2 is FQNEAQ in the germline V gene. This CDR3 reads CASSLGSGPYNAQFF. The CDR3 bases are TGTGCCAGCAGCTTGGGTAGCGGGCCATACAATGCGCAGTTCTTC.